This entry lists 19 T cell receptor beta chains sequenced from one sample in a study of blood T cell repertoires in COVID-19. Libraries were prepared by immunoSEQ multiplex PCR; TCRdb keeps only in-frame clonotypes and omits some of them. The sample has about 170,000 clones, around 83% seen once; the top ten hold 7% to 8%. Sample: peripheral blood. Every receptor here comes from a woman over 75 in a cohort sampled during active or convalescent COVID-19.

The chain links TRBV18 to TRBJ2-2; D is uncertain. Trimming stripped 3 bases from V and 5 bases from J, with 10 bases between. Looked up from germline, CDR1 is KGHSH and CDR2 is LQKENI. This CDR3 is 14 amino acids long. This chain's CDR3 is CASSPLLRTGELFF. The CDR3 DNA sequence: TGTGCCAGCTCACCCTTACTCAGGACCGGGGAGCTGTTTTTT.

This rearrangement joins TRBV7-2 to TRBJ2-7, with D uncertain. The CDR3 contains 13 residues. V was shortened by 1 base and J by 3 bases, with 7 bases between the two germline ends. CDR1 is SGHTA and CDR2 is FQGNSA in the germline V gene. As DNA, the CDR3 is TGTGCCAGCAGCTTAGGGCACATCTACGAGCAGTACTTC. Residues: CASSLGHIYEQYF.

The J gene is TRBJ2-3, the V gene TRBV30, with 10 bases matching TRBD2. V lost 0 bases and J lost 4; bases outside the gene matches: 10. Per germline, CDR1 GTSNPN and CDR2 SVGIG (reference sequence). The CDR3 spans 17 residues. The DNA for the CDR3 is TGTGCCTGGAGTGTACGGGGGCTAGCGGGGGCCTCAGATACGCAGTATTTT. This encodes CAWSVRGLAGASDTQYF.

The chain has TRBV10-3 and TRBJ1-2; D not certain. Trimming cost V 10 bases and J 6 bases, with 15 bases left between them. This CDR3 is 12 amino acids long. Germline lookup yields CDR1 ENHRY and CDR2 SYGVKD. The CDR3 DNA reads as TGTGCCACGTCCCAAAGCGGGGATGGCTACACCTTC. It encodes CATSQSGDGYTF.

The chain employs TRBV18 and TRBJ2-7; 8 bases agree with TRBD1. CDR1 and CDR2 from the germline V gene are KGHSH and LQKENI. Trimming cost V 3 bases and J 5 bases; bases outside gene matches: 12. This CDR3 spans 16 amino acids. CDR3 in amino acids: CASSPLTGGRVDEQYF. In DNA form, the CDR3 reads TGTGCCAGCTCACCCCTAACAGGGGGAAGGGTCGACGAGCAGTACTTC.

CDR3 sequence reads: CASSFFLGQGATGANVLTF. Here the CDR3 DNA reads TGTGCCAGCAGTTTTTTTTTAGGACAGGGGGCGACTGGGGCCAACGTCCTGACTTTC. V usage is TRBV27 and J usage is TRBJ2-6; 11 nucleotides align to TRBD1. Germline V lookup: CDR1 MNHEY, CDR2 SMNVEV (reference sequence). This CDR3 has 19 amino acids. The junction had 9 bases not matched to a gene; V was cut back by 3 bases and J by 2 bases.

V gene TRBV18 combines with J gene TRBJ1-5; D ambiguous. Trimming took 0 bases from V and 0 from J, leaving 18 bases between them. The CDR3 consists of 19 residues. The germline gives CDR1 KGHSH, CDR2 LQKENI. This chain's CDR3 is CASSPPLGQEGSSNQPQHF. CDR3 in DNA: TGTGCCAGCTCACCACCGCTCGGTCAAGAAGGGAGTAGCAATCAGCCCCAGCATTTT.

V and J are TRBV9 and TRBJ2-5; D gene unclear. CDR1 is SGDLS, CDR2 YYNGEE, per germline. This CDR3 spans 14 amino acids. V was trimmed by 1 base and J by 2 bases, leaving 9 bases between them. The CDR3 nucleotides are TGTGCCAGCAGCGTAACTCCTAGGCAAGAGACCCAGTACTTC. Translating gives CASSVTPRQETQYF.

This chain uses TRBV15 with TRBJ1-5, with D perhaps TRBD1 (6 bases). Germline V CDR1 and CDR2: LNHNV, YYDKDF (reference sequence). V shed 0 bases and J shed 6 bases, with 21 bases lying between them. The CDR3 contains 18 residues. For the CDR3, the DNA is TGTGCCACCAGCAGAGAAAAAGGGGGGGGCTTGTTTTTTCAGCCCCAGCATTTT. It is translated as CATSREKGGGLFFQPQHF. Full variable domain (rest looked up from reference TRBV15 and TRBJ1-5): DAMVIQNPRYQVTQFGKPVTLSCSQTLNHNVMYWYQQKSSQAPKLLFHYYDKDFNNEADTPDNFQSRRPNTSFCFLDIRSPGLGDTAMYLCATSREKGGGLFFQPQHFGDGTRLSIL.

The table lists this clone with a count of one. The rearrangement links TRBV5-1 to TRBJ2-5; 9 nucleotides align to TRBD1. The germline V gene has CDR1 SGHRS and CDR2 YFSETQ. The CDR3 runs to 16 residues. V was pared by 5 bases and J by 5 bases, with 13 bases of the junction left unmatched. The CDR3 region has the DNA TGCGCCAGCAGGCCACAGGGGGCCCTAGTTTGGGAGACCCAGTACTTC. This sequence encodes CASRPQGALVWETQYF.

This sequence joins TRBV6-2 or TRBV6-3 and TRBJ2-5; D unresolved. Germline V gene data show CDR1 as MNHEY and CDR2 as SVGEGT. Trimming took off 0 bases at V and 5 bases at J, with 4 bases between the two ends. The CDR3 is 12 amino acids. The CDR3 reads CASSYSSETQYF. CDR3 sequence (DNA): TGTGCCAGCAGTTACTCGAGTGAGACCCAGTACTTC.

This chain uses TRBV14 with TRBJ1-2; 8 bases are shared with TRBD1. Germline V gene sequence: CDR1 SGHDN, CDR2 FVKESK. The CDR3 spans 15 residues. V lost 3 bases and J lost 6; bases outside the gene matches: 9. For the CDR3, the DNA is TGTGCCAGCAGCCACCTGGGACAGGCATTGGATGGCTACACCTTC. It specifies CASSHLGQALDGYTF.

The chain recombines TRBV10-1 with TRBJ1-5; D call uncertain. Germline V lookup: CDR1 WNHNN, CDR2 SYGVQD (reference sequence). The CDR3 covers 12 residues. V was pared by 3 bases and J by 5 bases, with 5 bases between. CDR3 region: CASSESDQPQHF. The CDR3 bases are TGCGCCAGCAGTGAATCGGATCAGCCCCAGCATTTT.

This chain links TRBV6-5 with TRBJ2-1; 10 positions match TRBD1. Trimming cost V 2 bases and J 8 bases; bases outside gene matches: 6. This CDR3 has 15 amino acids. Germline CDR1 MNHEY, CDR2 SVGAGI. The CDR3 reads CASSYTGQGVYEQFF. CDR3 bases: TGTGCCAGCAGTTACACTGGACAGGGGGTGTATGAGCAGTTCTTC.

The chain combines TRBV4-3 with TRBJ1-2, with TRBD1 matching over 7 bases. Losses at the gene ends were 2 bases for V and 8 bases for J; bases not matched to a gene: 8. CDR1 is LGHNA and CDR2 is YSLEER in the germline V gene. The CDR3 has 14 amino acids. The CDR3 DNA reads TGCGCCAGCAGCCAATCCGACAGGGCGGGCGGCTACACCTTC. Its translation is CASSQSDRAGGYTF.

This rearrangement joins TRBV3-1 (or the pseudogene TRBV3-2) to TRBJ1-3; D uncertain. Germline values: CDR1 LGHDT, CDR2 YNNKEL (reference sequence). This CDR3 has 14 amino acids. The V gene lost 0 bases and the J gene lost 2 bases, with 5 bases spanning the gap. The CDR3, as DNA: TGTGCCAGCAGCCAAGAACGAGCTGGAAACACCATATATTTT. It translates to CASSQERAGNTIYF.

This chain joins TRBV11-2 and TRBJ2-1; tentative D call: TRBD2 (6 bases). V was shortened by 3 bases and J by 1 base, with 10 bases between the two germline ends. CDR3 length equals 15 residues. Germline CDR1 is SGHAT and CDR2 is FQNNGV. Here the CDR3 DNA reads TGTGCCAGCAGCTTGGCGGGGTCGTCCTACAATGAGCAGTTCTTC. Amino acids: CASSLAGSSYNEQFF.

For the CDR3, the DNA is TGTGCCAGCAGCGCCCAGGGGTACACTGAAGCTTTCTTT. Residues: CASSAQGYTEAFF. V is TRBV7-2 and J is TRBJ1-1; TRBD1 might be the D (6 bases). CDR1 is SGHTA and CDR2 is FQGNSA in the germline V gene. The CDR3 has 13 residues. Trimming removed 5 bases from V and 3 bases from J, with 10 bases in between.

The V gene is TRBV11-2, the J gene TRBJ2-3; TRBD1 is a possible D gene (6 bases). The CDR3 is 13 residues long. Trimming removed 5 bases from V and 5 bases from J, with 11 bases in between. The germline V gene encodes CDR1 SGHAT and CDR2 FQNNGV. CDR3 coding DNA: TGTGCCAGCAGCACGGGACAAAAAGATACGCAGTATTTT. This codes for CASSTGQKDTQYF.